This T cell receptor (beta chain) was sequenced for a study of human T cells and chemical hapten exposure. Each cDNA molecule in the library carried unique molecular identifiers. TCRdb ran MiXCR on the RACE reads and lists one entry per CDR3 protein. The sample yields around 150,000 distinct CDR3 sequences, 14% seen once. As to this clonotype: One end of the junction varies from germline; a read error may be responsible.

The germline V gene has CDR1 SQVTM and CDR2 ANQGSEA. The CDR3 has 14 residues. The time point was: patch test 1, 2 weeks after DPC sensitization. The treatment: therapeutic diphenylcyclopropenone sensitization with weekly scalp DPC. The J gene is TRBJ1-1, the V gene TRBV29-1, with TRBD1 matching over 7 bases. The TCR was taken from a woman aged 25 to 39 with alopecia areata. Some clones in this sample may be carry-over from other donors' samples. The specimen was whole blood, collected in connection with sensitization to the hapten diphenylcyclopropenone (DPC). The CDR3 here is CSVEDLTGKSEAFF. The DNA of the CDR3 is TGCAGCGTAGAAGACCTGACAGGGAAGTCTGAAGCTTTCTTT.